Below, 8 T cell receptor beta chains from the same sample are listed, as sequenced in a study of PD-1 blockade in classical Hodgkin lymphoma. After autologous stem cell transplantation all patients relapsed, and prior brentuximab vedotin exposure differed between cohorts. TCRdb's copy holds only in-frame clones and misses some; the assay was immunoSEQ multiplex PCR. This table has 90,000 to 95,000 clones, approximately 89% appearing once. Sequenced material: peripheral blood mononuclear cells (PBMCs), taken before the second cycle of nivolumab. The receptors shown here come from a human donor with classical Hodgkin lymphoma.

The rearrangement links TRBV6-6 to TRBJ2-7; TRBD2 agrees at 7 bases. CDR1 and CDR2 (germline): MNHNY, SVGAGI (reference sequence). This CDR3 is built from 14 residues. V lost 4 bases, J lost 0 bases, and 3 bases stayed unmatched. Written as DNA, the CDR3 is TGTGCCAGCAGTTCCGGCGGGGGCTCCTACGAGCAGTACTTC. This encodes CASSSGGGSYEQYF.

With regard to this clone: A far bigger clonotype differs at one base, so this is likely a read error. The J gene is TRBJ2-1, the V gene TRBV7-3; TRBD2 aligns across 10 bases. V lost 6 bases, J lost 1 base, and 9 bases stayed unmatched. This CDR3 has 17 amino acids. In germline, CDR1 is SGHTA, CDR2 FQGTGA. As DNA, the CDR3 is TGTGCCAGCAGTTTATGGGCTAGCGGGAGTTCCTACAATGAGCAGTTCTTC. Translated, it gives CASSLWASGSSYNEQFF.

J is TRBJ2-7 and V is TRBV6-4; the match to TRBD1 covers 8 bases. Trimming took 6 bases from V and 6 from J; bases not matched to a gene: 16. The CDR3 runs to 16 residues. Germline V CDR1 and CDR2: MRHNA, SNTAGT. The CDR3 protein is CASRPRQGLGLSEQYF. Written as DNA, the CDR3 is TGTGCCAGCAGGCCTAGACAGGGGTTAGGTCTTTCCGAGCAGTACTTC.

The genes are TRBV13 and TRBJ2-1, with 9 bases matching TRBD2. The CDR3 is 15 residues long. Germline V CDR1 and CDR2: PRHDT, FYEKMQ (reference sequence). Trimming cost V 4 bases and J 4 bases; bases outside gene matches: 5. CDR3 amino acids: CASSSIAGDYNEQFF. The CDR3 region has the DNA TGTGCCAGCAGCTCTATAGCGGGGGATTACAATGAGCAGTTCTTC.

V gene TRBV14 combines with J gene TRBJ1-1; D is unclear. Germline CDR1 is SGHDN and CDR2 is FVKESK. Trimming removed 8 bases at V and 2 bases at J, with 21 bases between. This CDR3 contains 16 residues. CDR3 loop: CASAPPGRGSNTEAFF. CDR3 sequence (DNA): TGTGCCAGCGCCCCCCCCGGACGAGGGTCTAACACTGAAGCTTTCTTT.

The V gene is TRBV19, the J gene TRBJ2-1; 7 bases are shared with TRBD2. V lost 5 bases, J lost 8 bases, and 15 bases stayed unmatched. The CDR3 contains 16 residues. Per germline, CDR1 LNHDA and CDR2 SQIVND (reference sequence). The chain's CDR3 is CASSAQAVAGRHEQFF. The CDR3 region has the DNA TGTGCCAGTAGTGCCCAAGCCGTAGCGGGTCGGCATGAGCAGTTCTTC.

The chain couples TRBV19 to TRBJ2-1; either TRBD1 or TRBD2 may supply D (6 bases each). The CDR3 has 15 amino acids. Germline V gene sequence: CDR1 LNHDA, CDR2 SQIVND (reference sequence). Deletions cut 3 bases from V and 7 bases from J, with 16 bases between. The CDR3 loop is CASSIEGGPGNEQFF. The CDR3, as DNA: TGTGCCAGTAGTATTGAAGGGGGGCCTGGGAATGAGCAGTTCTTC.

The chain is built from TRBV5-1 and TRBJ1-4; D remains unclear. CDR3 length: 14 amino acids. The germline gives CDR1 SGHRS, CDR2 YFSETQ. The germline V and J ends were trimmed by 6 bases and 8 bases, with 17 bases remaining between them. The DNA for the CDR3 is TGCGCCAGCACCATGACGGACCCTGCAGAAAAACTGTTTTTT. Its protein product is CASTMTDPAEKLFF.